The 19 T cell receptor beta chains below all came from one sample that was sequenced in a study of human T cells and chemical hapten exposure. TCRdb reprocessed the RACE reads with MiXCR, giving one entry per CDR3 protein. The sample has 180,000 or so distinct CDR3 sequences, 20% to 25% seen once; the top ten hold approximately 6.7%. As to time point: patch test 1, 2 weeks after DPC sensitization. Treatment described: therapeutic diphenylcyclopropenone sensitization with weekly scalp DPC. The source material was whole blood, sampled in connection with sensitization to the hapten diphenylcyclopropenone (DPC). These TCRs come from a woman between 45 and 60 years old with alopecia areata. Some clones in this sample may be carry-over from other donors' samples.

This clonotype was counted at least ten times. The chain is built from TRBV10-3 and TRBJ2-2; the D gene is possibly TRBD1 (7 bases). Germline assignment: CDR1 ENHRY and CDR2 SYGVKD. V was pared by 5 bases and J by 0 bases, with 13 bases between. This CDR3 region has 16 residues. The CDR3 loop is CAISMEGTANTGELFF. The DNA of the CDR3 is TGTGCCATCAGTATGGAGGGGACAGCGAACACCGGGGAGCTGTTTTTT.

There are a few counts of this clonotype. This sequence joins TRBV9 and TRBJ1-1; no clear D gene. Trimming removed 0 bases at V and 2 bases at J, with 8 bases between. Germline CDR1 and CDR2: SGDLS and YYNGEE. The CDR3 totals 14 residues. DNA for the CDR3: TGTGCCAGCAGCGTAGAGTCAGTCAACACTGAAGCTTTCTTT. This sequence encodes CASSVESVNTEAFF.

The chain has TRBV28 and TRBJ2-3, with D possibly being TRBD1 (6 bases). V lost 6 bases and J 2 bases, leaving 21 bases between the germline ends. The CDR3 length is 17 residues. Per germline, CDR1 MDHEN and CDR2 SYDVKM. The CDR3: CASSFNEQGFVTDTQYF. The CDR3 DNA reads as TGTGCCAGCAGCTTCAATGAACAGGGTTTTGTCACAGATACGCAGTATTTT.

This clonotype was detected ten times or more. The V gene is TRBV20-1, the J gene TRBJ2-2, with D tentatively TRBD1 (6 bases). V was cut by 6 bases and J by 4 bases, with 9 bases left in between. Per the germline V gene, CDR1 is DFQATT and CDR2 is SNEGSKA (reference sequence). The CDR3 loop spans 12 amino acids. The CDR3 bases are TGCAGTGCCAGGACAGCCACCGGGGAGCTGTTTTTT. Protein product: CSARTATGELFF.

This clonotype has only a few counts. The chain is built from TRBV10-3 and TRBJ2-1; D could derive from TRBD1 or TRBD2 (5 bases each). Germline lookup yields CDR1 ENHRY and CDR2 SYGVKD. The ends were cut back, 2 bases at V and 4 bases at J, with 18 bases in the middle. This CDR3 spans 17 amino acids. For the CDR3, the DNA is TGTGCCATCAGTGAGCCTTCTAGCCTGGGGCTATACAATGAGCAGTTCTTC. Its translation is CAISEPSSLGLYNEQFF.

This clonotype was seen a few times. The V and J genes are TRBV20-1 and TRBJ2-7; D is possibly TRBD2 (6 bases). Looked up from germline, CDR1 is DFQATT and CDR2 is SNEGSKA (reference sequence). CDR3 length: 14 residues. Trimming pared 3 bases from V and 3 bases from J, leaving 15 bases between. The CDR3 sequence: CSARIAGRSYEQYF. Here the CDR3 DNA reads TGCAGTGCTAGGATCGCGGGGAGGAGCTACGAGCAGTACTTC.

The chain carries TRBV6-5 and TRBJ2-7; 7 bases agree with TRBD2. The CDR3 covers 14 residues. J was trimmed by 6 bases and V by 3 bases; bases with no gene match: 8. Germline V gene lookup returns CDR1 MNHEY and CDR2 SVGAGI. The CDR3 bases are TGTGCCAGCAGTTATGGCGGGAGCGTCCCCGAGCAGTACTTC. Translation: CASSYGGSVPEQYF.

The J gene is TRBJ2-7, the V gene TRBV27; D possibly corresponds to TRBD1 (6 bases). The V and J ends lost 2 bases and 1 base respectively, with 12 bases between them. CDR3 length equals 15 residues. Looked up from germline, CDR1 is MNHEY and CDR2 is SMNVEV (reference sequence). Here the CDR3 reads CASSLQGLGSYEQYF. The CDR3 region has the DNA TGTGCCAGCAGTTTACAGGGGCTGGGGTCCTACGAGCAGTACTTC.

This clonotype was seen many times. The chain uses TRBV5-1 and TRBJ2-5; no clear D gene. There are 13 residues in the CDR3. The germline V gene encodes CDR1 SGHRS and CDR2 YFSETQ. Between the trimmed V and J ends, which lost 0 bases and 3 bases, there was a span of 6 bases. The CDR3 DNA reads as TGCGCCAGCAGCTTGGTCGCGGAAGAGACCCAGTACTTC. It codes for CASSLVAEETQYF.

The chain combines TRBV5-4 with TRBJ1-2; the D gene is possibly TRBD1 (6 bases). V gave up 4 bases and J gave up 6 bases, with 16 bases separating them. CDR1 is SGHNT, CDR2 YYREEE, per germline (reference sequence). The length of the CDR3 is 14 residues. The CDR3, as DNA: TGTGCCAGCAGCCCCACACAGGGATCGCATGGCTACACCTTC. Translated, it gives CASSPTQGSHGYTF.

This clonotype has only a few counts. V and J are TRBV20-1 and TRBJ1-4; tentative D call: TRBD1 (5 bases). From germline, CDR1 is DFQATT and CDR2 SNEGSKA (reference sequence). The CDR3 runs 12 residues. Trimming stripped 5 bases from V and 6 bases from J, with 10 bases between. The CDR3 DNA is TGCAGTGCTGCCAGGGAGGATGAAAAACTGTTTTTT. This encodes CSAAREDEKLFF.

Only a few counts were recorded for this clonotype. The chain joins TRBV15 to TRBJ2-5; 7 positions match TRBD2. Germline assignment: CDR1 LNHNV and CDR2 YYDKDF (reference sequence). The CDR3 is 19 amino acids. The V and J ends lost 0 bases and 4 bases, in that order; junction bases with no gene match: 17. As DNA, the CDR3 is TGTGCCACCAGCAGAGATCGAGGCCCGGGGAGGGCCCTCGGAGAGACCCAGTACTTC. Encoded protein: CATSRDRGPGRALGETQYF.

This clonotype was recorded a few times. The chain has TRBV7-9 and TRBJ2-4; D is undetermined. This CDR3 region has 17 residues. V was pared by 3 bases and J by 6 bases, with 21 bases between. The germline CDR1 and CDR2 sequences are SEHNR and FQNEAQ (reference sequence). The CDR3 DNA sequence: TGTGCCAGCAGCTTTGGGCCCCCAAAGGATCCGGCAAACATTCAGTACTTC. It codes for CASSFGPPKDPANIQYF.

The J gene is TRBJ2-7, the V gene TRBV5-1; maybe TRBD1 (5 bases). From germline, CDR1 is SGHRS and CDR2 YFSETQ. The CDR3 is 14 amino acids. The ends were cut back, 0 bases at V and 2 bases at J, with 9 bases in the middle. Here the CDR3 reads CASSLEGAPYEQYF. DNA for the CDR3: TGCGCCAGCAGCTTGGAAGGGGCTCCCTACGAGCAGTACTTC. Filled out from reference TRBV5-1 and TRBJ2-7, the complete variable domain reads KAGVTQTPRYLIKTRGQQVTLSCSPISGHRSVSWYQQTPGQGLQFLFEYFSETQRNKGNFPGRFSGRQFSNSRSEMNVSTLELGDSALYLCASSLEGAPYEQYFGPGTRLTVT.

The genes are TRBV29-1 and TRBJ1-2, with 10 bases matching TRBD1. This CDR3 is 15 amino acids long. Germline assignment: CDR1 SQVTM and CDR2 ANQGSEA. Unmatched junction bases numbered 14, after V lost 5 bases and J lost 8 bases. The CDR3 region is CSVLQTDRGREGYTF. CDR3 in DNA: TGCAGCGTTCTCCAAACCGACAGGGGGCGTGAGGGCTACACCTTC.

This rearrangement joins TRBV3-1 to TRBJ2-1, with TRBD2 as a possible D gene (6 bases). The ends were cut back, 0 bases at V and 8 bases at J, with 8 bases in the middle. This CDR3 comprises 13 residues. From germline, CDR1 is LGHDT and CDR2 YNNKEL (reference sequence). CDR3 region: CASSQEEGDEQFF. The DNA of the CDR3 is TGTGCCAGCAGCCAAGAGGAGGGAGATGAGCAGTTCTTC.

Many counts were recorded for this clonotype. The rearrangement links TRBV3-1 to TRBJ2-7; D is possibly TRBD2 (6 bases). CDR3 length: 13 residues. CDR1 is LGHDT and CDR2 is YNNKEL in the germline V gene (reference sequence). Trimming removed 2 bases at V and 6 bases at J, with 11 bases between. In nucleotides, the CDR3 is TGTGCCAGCAGCCAACAGGGACTTTCCGAGCAGTACTTC. Translated, it gives CASSQQGLSEQYF.

The rearrangement joins TRBV24-1 to TRBJ2-3, with 7 bases fitting TRBD1. The CDR3 consists of 14 residues. CDR1 and CDR2 (germline): KGHDR, SFDVKD. V lost 4 bases, J lost 4 bases, and 4 bases stayed unmatched. The chain's CDR3 is CATSDPTGADTQYF. DNA of the CDR3: TGTGCCACCAGTGACCCAACAGGGGCAGATACGCAGTATTTT.

The chain links TRBV12-3 or TRBV12-4 to TRBJ1-5; no definite D call. Deletions cut 5 bases from V and 3 bases from J, with 8 bases between. The CDR3 runs 13 residues. This chain's CDR3 is CASSEVANQPQHF. CDR3 DNA: TGTGCCAGCAGTGAGGTAGCCAATCAGCCCCAGCATTTT.